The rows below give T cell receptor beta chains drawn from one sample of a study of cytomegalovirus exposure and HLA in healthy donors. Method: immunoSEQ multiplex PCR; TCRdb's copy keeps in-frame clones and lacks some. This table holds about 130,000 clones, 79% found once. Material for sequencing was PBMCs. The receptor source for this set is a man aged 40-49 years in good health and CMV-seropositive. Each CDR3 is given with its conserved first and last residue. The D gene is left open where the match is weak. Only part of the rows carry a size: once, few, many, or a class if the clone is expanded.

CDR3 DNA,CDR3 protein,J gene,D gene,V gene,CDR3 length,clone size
TGTGCCAGCTCACCAGGGGCCGGCACCGGGGAGCTGTTTTTT,CASSPGAGTGELFF,TRBJ2-2,-,TRBV18,14,-
TGTGCCACCAGCAGAGATCGGGGTGTTTCCTACGAGCAGTACTTC,CATSRDRGVSYEQYF,TRBJ2-7,-,TRBV15,15,-
TGTGCCAGCAGCCCCGGGGTAGGTCTATACGAGCAGTACTTC,CASSPGVGLYEQYF,TRBJ2-7,-,TRBV7-6,14,-
TGTGCCAGCAGCTTAGTATCGATCGGGAGGGCCTACAATGAGCAGTTCTTC,CASSLVSIGRAYNEQFF,TRBJ2-1,TRBD2,TRBV11-2,17,-
TGCGCCAGCAGCTTGGCGGGGATGGGGAGCAATCAGCCCCAGCATTTT,CASSLAGMGSNQPQHF,TRBJ1-5,-,TRBV5-1,16,-
TGTGCCAGCTCCGGGGGGGTTCTGGAGACCCAGTACTTC,CASSGGVLETQYF,TRBJ2-5,TRBD2,TRBV27,13,-
TGTTCCAGCAGCGAACAGTTGCCCCATCAGCCCCAGCATTTT,CSSSEQLPHQPQHF,TRBJ1-5,-,TRBV7-9,14,few
TGTGCCAGCAGCTCGCACAGGGGGCTTAGCACAGATACGCAGTATTTT,CASSSHRGLSTDTQYF,TRBJ2-3,TRBD1,TRBV9,16,-
TGTGCCAGCAGCGCCTCGACTAGCGGTCCCTACGAGCAGTACTTC,CASSASTSGPYEQYF,TRBJ2-7,TRBD2,TRBV5-4,15,-
TGTGCCAGCAGTGTGTCCCCGTCCTATGGCTACACCTTC,CASSVSPSYGYTF,TRBJ1-2,-,TRBV2,13,-
TGTGCCAGCAGTGATCCAGGGGGCAGAAACACCATATATTTT,CASSDPGGRNTIYF,TRBJ1-3,TRBD1,TRBV6-1,14,-
TGTGCCAGCTCCGGGTTGGGAGTATCGAGCTATGGCTACACCTTC,CASSGLGVSSYGYTF,TRBJ1-2,-,TRBV6-1,15,-
TGTGCCAGCAGCCCTACGGACAGCGGGGAGCTGTTTTTT,CASSPTDSGELFF,TRBJ2-2,-,TRBV5-5,13,-
TGTGCCAGCGGGGCAGGGACAGGGTGGACCGGGGAGCTGTTTTTT,CASGAGTGWTGELFF,TRBJ2-2,TRBD1,TRBV4-2,15,once
TGTGCCAGCAGTTTTCTTAATGAAAAACTGTTTTTT,CASSFLNEKLFF,TRBJ1-4,-,TRBV28,12,-
TGTTCCAGCAGCTTAGGCCGGACTAGCGGAGATACGCAGTATTTT,CSSSLGRTSGDTQYF,TRBJ2-3,TRBD2,TRBV7-9,15,-
TGTGCCAGCCGGGACTGGGGCTACACCTTC,CASRDWGYTF,TRBJ1-2,-,TRBV2,10,-